A selection of T cell receptor beta chains follows, all from one sample in a study of blood T cell repertoires in COVID-19. Using immunoSEQ multiplex PCR, the repertoire was profiled, and TCRdb retains in-frame clones only, with some absent. The sample carries some 200,000 clones, about four fifths recorded once. The material sequenced was peripheral blood. All receptors derive from a woman in her thirties or forties with acute or convalescent COVID-19. The CDR3 runs from the conserved cysteine through the conserved F or W. A D gene is named only where the DNA matches it firmly. Only part of the rows carry a size: once, few, many, or a class if the clone is expanded.

J gene: TRBJ1-1; clone size: .; D gene: .; V gene: TRBV7-8; CDR3 length: 13; CDR3 protein: CASSLAVNGEAFF; CDR3 DNA: TGTGCCAGCAGCTTAGCGGTAAACGGTGAAGCTTTCTTT
J gene: TRBJ1-1; clone size: .; D gene: .; V gene: TRBV12-3/TRBV12-4; CDR3 length: 11; CDR3 protein: CASSGDTEAFF; CDR3 DNA: TGTGCCAGCAGCGGGGACACTGAAGCTTTCTTT
J gene: TRBJ2-3; clone size: .; D gene: .; V gene: TRBV7-9; CDR3 length: 15; CDR3 protein: CASSLVGGNTDTQYF; CDR3 DNA: TGTGCCAGCAGCTTAGTGGGGGGAAACACAGATACGCAGTATTTT
J gene: TRBJ2-5; clone size: .; D gene: .; V gene: TRBV24-1; CDR3 length: 14; CDR3 protein: CATSDADSQETQYF; CDR3 DNA: TGTGCCACCAGTGACGCGGACTCTCAAGAGACCCAGTACTTC
J gene: TRBJ2-1; clone size: once; D gene: TRBD2; V gene: TRBV4-2; CDR3 length: 16; CDR3 protein: CASSQEAGGAWDEQFF; CDR3 DNA: TGTGCCAGCAGCCAAGAAGCCGGGGGGGCCTGGGATGAGCAGTTCTTC
J gene: TRBJ2-7; clone size: few; D gene: .; V gene: TRBV28; CDR3 length: 12; CDR3 protein: CASSRSVYEQYF; CDR3 DNA: TGTGCCAGCAGCCGTTCTGTATACGAGCAGTACTTC
J gene: TRBJ1-1; clone size: once; D gene: TRBD1; V gene: TRBV12-3/TRBV12-4; CDR3 length: 12; CDR3 protein: CADRGRNTEAFF; CDR3 DNA: TGTGCCGACAGGGGCCGAAACACTGAAGCTTTCTTT
J gene: TRBJ2-1; clone size: .; D gene: TRBD2; V gene: TRBV24-1; CDR3 length: 16; CDR3 protein: CATRDGSQRGHNEQFF; CDR3 DNA: TGTGCCACCAGAGATGGGAGCCAGCGGGGGCACAATGAGCAGTTCTTC
J gene: TRBJ2-7; clone size: few; D gene: .; V gene: TRBV7-2; CDR3 length: 12; CDR3 protein: CASSSGYSEQYF; CDR3 DNA: TGTGCCAGCAGCTCGGGGTATTCCGAGCAGTACTTC
J gene: TRBJ2-7; clone size: .; D gene: TRBD1; V gene: TRBV5-1; CDR3 length: 14; CDR3 protein: CASSTRTGSYEQYF; CDR3 DNA: TGCGCCAGCAGCACTCGGACAGGGTCCTACGAGCAGTACTTC
J gene: TRBJ2-1; clone size: .; D gene: TRBD2; V gene: TRBV5-1; CDR3 length: 15; CDR3 protein: CASSLPSGVYNEQFF; CDR3 DNA: TGCGCCAGCAGCTTGCCCAGCGGGGTATACAATGAGCAGTTCTTC
J gene: TRBJ1-2; clone size: .; D gene: .; V gene: TRBV9; CDR3 length: 15; CDR3 protein: CASSVGSGDTYGYTF; CDR3 DNA: TGTGCCAGCAGCGTCGGATCTGGGGACACTTATGGCTACACCTTC
J gene: TRBJ1-2; clone size: .; D gene: .; V gene: TRBV2; CDR3 length: 13; CDR3 protein: CASGGTANYGYTF; CDR3 DNA: TGTGCCAGCGGAGGTACAGCTAACTATGGCTACACCTTC
J gene: TRBJ1-1; clone size: few; D gene: TRBD1; V gene: TRBV6-5; CDR3 length: 13; CDR3 protein: CASRKTGVTEAFF; CDR3 DNA: TGTGCCAGCAGGAAGACAGGGGTGACTGAAGCTTTCTTT
J gene: TRBJ2-7; clone size: .; D gene: .; V gene: TRBV3-1/TRBV3-2; CDR3 length: 15; CDR3 protein: CASSQALLVSYEQYF; CDR3 DNA: TGTGCCAGCAGCCAAGCCCTGTTGGTGAGCTACGAGCAGTACTTC
J gene: TRBJ1-1; clone size: .; D gene: TRBD1; V gene: TRBV18; CDR3 length: 15; CDR3 protein: CASSPLGRGDTEAFF; CDR3 DNA: TGTGCCAGCTCACCACTGGGCAGGGGGGACACTGAAGCTTTCTTT
J gene: TRBJ2-2; clone size: .; D gene: TRBD1; V gene: TRBV28; CDR3 length: 13; CDR3 protein: CASIDRGAGELFF; CDR3 DNA: TGTGCCAGCATAGACAGGGGAGCCGGGGAGCTGTTTTTT
J gene: TRBJ2-5; clone size: .; D gene: .; V gene: TRBV18; CDR3 length: 18; CDR3 protein: CASSPVSVASAKVETQYF; CDR3 DNA: TGTGCCAGCTCACCAGTGTCGGTAGCTAGCGCCAAAGTCGAGACCCAGTACTTC
J gene: TRBJ1-3; clone size: .; D gene: .; V gene: TRBV6-5; CDR3 length: 15; CDR3 protein: CASSYSRYSGNTIYF; CDR3 DNA: TGTGCCAGCAGTTACTCGCGATACTCTGGAAACACCATATATTTT
J gene: TRBJ2-1; clone size: .; D gene: .; V gene: TRBV18; CDR3 length: 14; CDR3 protein: CASSPTGSYNEQFF; CDR3 DNA: TGTGCCAGCTCACCAACGGGGTCCTACAATGAGCAGTTCTTC
J gene: TRBJ2-2; clone size: .; D gene: .; V gene: TRBV5-4; CDR3 length: 18; CDR3 protein: CASSPHYSLLRNTGELFF; CDR3 DNA: TGTGCCAGCAGCCCCCATTATAGCCTCCTAAGGAACACCGGGGAGCTGTTTTTT
J gene: TRBJ1-6; clone size: .; D gene: TRBD1; V gene: TRBV27; CDR3 length: 15; CDR3 protein: CASSFLGDRGSPLHF; CDR3 DNA: TGTGCCAGCAGTTTTTTAGGCGACAGGGGCTCACCCCTCCACTTT
J gene: TRBJ1-2; clone size: .; D gene: .; V gene: TRBV9; CDR3 length: 13; CDR3 protein: CASSVTGQWGYTF; CDR3 DNA: TGTGCCAGCAGCGTTACAGGGCAATGGGGCTACACCTTC
J gene: TRBJ2-3; clone size: .; D gene: TRBD2; V gene: TRBV9; CDR3 length: 15; CDR3 protein: CASSVASLAGVTQYF; CDR3 DNA: TGTGCCAGCAGCGTAGCTAGTCTAGCGGGAGTGACGCAGTATTTT
J gene: TRBJ2-2; clone size: .; D gene: TRBD1; V gene: TRBV18; CDR3 length: 16; CDR3 protein: CASSRVRDRRTGELFF; CDR3 DNA: TGTGCCAGCTCACGTGTCCGGGACAGAAGGACCGGGGAGCTGTTTTTT
J gene: TRBJ1-2; clone size: .; D gene: TRBD1; V gene: TRBV7-9; CDR3 length: 16; CDR3 protein: CASSLMAGGGVYGYTF; CDR3 DNA: TGTGCCAGCAGCTTAATGGCAGGGGGCGGGGTCTATGGCTACACCTTC
J gene: TRBJ1-5; clone size: .; D gene: .; V gene: TRBV15; CDR3 length: 15; CDR3 protein: CATSSTGGGNQPQHF; CDR3 DNA: TGTGCCACCAGCAGTACGGGGGGAGGCAATCAGCCCCAGCATTTT
J gene: TRBJ2-5; clone size: .; D gene: TRBD2; V gene: TRBV3-1/TRBV3-2; CDR3 length: 16; CDR3 protein: CASSQDRLGGFETQYF; CDR3 DNA: TGTGCCAGCAGCCAAGATAGATTGGGAGGGTTTGAGACCCAGTACTTC
J gene: TRBJ2-7; clone size: .; D gene: TRBD1; V gene: TRBV4-1; CDR3 length: 15; CDR3 protein: CASSQPATGEYEQYF; CDR3 DNA: TGCGCCAGCAGCCAACCAGCGACAGGGGAGTACGAGCAGTACTTC
J gene: TRBJ1-2; clone size: .; D gene: .; V gene: TRBV3-1/TRBV3-2; CDR3 length: 14; CDR3 protein: CASSQDSGGLGYTF; CDR3 DNA: TGTGCCAGCAGCCAAGATTCGGGGGGCCTTGGCTACACCTTC
J gene: TRBJ1-1; clone size: .; D gene: .; V gene: TRBV27; CDR3 length: 15; CDR3 protein: CASSWGQGWNTEAFF; CDR3 DNA: TGTGCCAGCAGTTGGGGGCAGGGGTGGAACACTGAAGCTTTCTTT
J gene: TRBJ1-4; clone size: .; D gene: .; V gene: TRBV6-5; CDR3 length: 16; CDR3 protein: CASSYYFGGGNEKLFF; CDR3 DNA: TGTGCCAGCAGTTACTATTTTGGGGGGGGAAATGAAAAACTGTTTTTT
J gene: TRBJ1-5; clone size: .; D gene: .; V gene: TRBV28; CDR3 length: 17; CDR3 protein: CASSIQGGTDYNQPQHF; CDR3 DNA: TGTGCCAGCTCCATCCAGGGAGGGACCGATTACAATCAGCCCCAGCATTTT
J gene: TRBJ2-3; clone size: .; D gene: TRBD2; V gene: TRBV19; CDR3 length: 15; CDR3 protein: CASSRLGGGTDTQYF; CDR3 DNA: TGTGCCAGTTCCCGCCTCGGGGGGGGCACAGATACGCAGTATTTT
J gene: TRBJ2-3; clone size: once; D gene: .; V gene: TRBV4-2; CDR3 length: 17; CDR3 protein: CASSRSGGATSTDTQYF; CDR3 DNA: TGTGCCAGCAGCCGCTCTGGTGGAGCAACTAGCACAGATACGCAGTATTTT
J gene: TRBJ1-2; clone size: .; D gene: .; V gene: TRBV12-3/TRBV12-4; CDR3 length: 13; CDR3 protein: CASSPKRDYGYTF; CDR3 DNA: TGTGCCAGCAGCCCCAAGAGGGACTATGGCTACACCTTC
J gene: TRBJ2-7; clone size: .; D gene: TRBD1; V gene: TRBV19; CDR3 length: 13; CDR3 protein: CASLDRISYEQYF; CDR3 DNA: TGTGCCAGCCTGGACAGGATAAGCTACGAGCAGTACTTC
J gene: TRBJ2-1; clone size: .; D gene: .; V gene: TRBV28; CDR3 length: 15; CDR3 protein: CASSLEAGLRNEQFF; CDR3 DNA: TGTGCCAGCAGTTTAGAAGCGGGCTTGAGGAATGAGCAGTTCTTC
J gene: TRBJ1-3; clone size: .; D gene: .; V gene: TRBV6-5; CDR3 length: 13; CDR3 protein: CASSSPGGDTIYF; CDR3 DNA: TGTGCCAGCAGTTCCCCGGGGGGCGACACCATATATTTT
J gene: TRBJ2-7; clone size: .; D gene: .; V gene: TRBV10-1; CDR3 length: 14; CDR3 protein: CASSEGRPAYEQYF; CDR3 DNA: TGCGCCAGCAGTGAGGGTCGCCCAGCCTACGAGCAGTACTTC
J gene: TRBJ1-1; clone size: .; D gene: TRBD1; V gene: TRBV12-3/TRBV12-4; CDR3 length: 13; CDR3 protein: CASSFAGGAGAFF; CDR3 DNA: TGTGCCAGCAGTTTCGCAGGGGGTGCAGGAGCTTTCTTT
J gene: TRBJ1-6; clone size: .; D gene: .; V gene: TRBV5-6; CDR3 length: 15; CDR3 protein: CASSRREFVGSPLHF; CDR3 DNA: TGTGCCAGCAGCCGCCGGGAATTTGTGGGTTCACCCCTCCACTTT
J gene: TRBJ2-2; clone size: .; D gene: TRBD2; V gene: TRBV3-1/TRBV3-2; CDR3 length: 15; CDR3 protein: CASSPGSGVDGELFF; CDR3 DNA: TGTGCCAGCAGCCCAGGTAGCGGGGTAGACGGGGAGCTGTTTTTT
J gene: TRBJ1-2; clone size: few; D gene: TRBD1; V gene: TRBV5-6; CDR3 length: 13; CDR3 protein: CASSLGQGDGYTF; CDR3 DNA: TGTGCCAGCAGCTTGGGACAGGGGGACGGCTACACCTTC
J gene: TRBJ2-7; clone size: .; D gene: TRBD2; V gene: TRBV3-1/TRBV3-2; CDR3 length: 15; CDR3 protein: CASSQLASGIHEQYF; CDR3 DNA: TGTGCCAGCAGCCAGCTGGCTAGCGGGATCCACGAGCAGTACTTC
J gene: TRBJ2-3; clone size: .; D gene: TRBD2; V gene: TRBV5-1; CDR3 length: 16; CDR3 protein: CASSLGLAGGTDTQYF; CDR3 DNA: TGCGCCAGCAGCTTGGGACTAGCGGGAGGCACAGATACGCAGTATTTT
J gene: TRBJ1-5; clone size: .; D gene: TRBD1; V gene: TRBV18; CDR3 length: 16; CDR3 protein: CASSPDFDRAYQPQHF; CDR3 DNA: TGTGCCAGCTCACCCGACTTTGACAGGGCCTACCAGCCCCAGCATTTT
J gene: TRBJ1-6; clone size: .; D gene: .; V gene: TRBV7-2; CDR3 length: 14; CDR3 protein: CASSYWGGTAPLHF; CDR3 DNA: TGTGCCAGCAGCTATTGGGGGGGAACGGCACCCCTCCACTTT
J gene: TRBJ2-7; clone size: .; D gene: TRBD1; V gene: TRBV19; CDR3 length: 13; CDR3 protein: CASSIDAGGEQYF; CDR3 DNA: TGTGCCAGTAGTATAGACGCAGGGGGCGAGCAGTACTTC
J gene: TRBJ2-1; clone size: few; D gene: TRBD2; V gene: TRBV6-4; CDR3 length: 15; CDR3 protein: CASSDRTSGGSEQFF; CDR3 DNA: TGTGCCAGCAGTGACCGAACTAGCGGGGGTAGTGAGCAGTTCTTC
J gene: TRBJ2-2; clone size: .; D gene: .; V gene: TRBV19; CDR3 length: 14; CDR3 protein: CASRGGPATGELFF; CDR3 DNA: TGTGCCAGTAGGGGTGGGCCAGCCACCGGGGAGCTGTTTTTT
J gene: TRBJ2-5; clone size: .; D gene: TRBD2; V gene: TRBV6-1; CDR3 length: 16; CDR3 protein: CASSDRLAGAVGTQYF; CDR3 DNA: TGTGCCAGCAGTGATCGTCTAGCGGGGGCCGTGGGGACCCAGTACTTC
J gene: TRBJ1-6; clone size: .; D gene: .; V gene: TRBV6-5; CDR3 length: 13; CDR3 protein: CGTGRRANSPLHF; CDR3 DNA: TGTGGGACTGGGCGGAGGGCTAATTCACCCCTCCACTTT
J gene: TRBJ2-7; clone size: .; D gene: TRBD2; V gene: TRBV9; CDR3 length: 17; CDR3 protein: CASSLRAGTSGSYEQYF; CDR3 DNA: TGTGCCAGCAGCTTAAGAGCCGGGACTAGCGGGAGTTACGAGCAGTACTTC
J gene: TRBJ1-1; clone size: .; D gene: TRBD1; V gene: TRBV11-2; CDR3 length: 15; CDR3 protein: CASSLAPGGAWLAFF; CDR3 DNA: TGTGCCAGCAGCTTAGCCCCAGGGGGCGCTTGGTTAGCTTTCTTT